This T cell receptor beta chain was sequenced during a study of blood T cell repertoires in COVID-19. For the study at large: Acute and convalescent COVID-19 samples came from the United States, Italy and Spain.

Authors' analysis steps: Amplification with reference gene primers provided the estimates of nucleated cell counts. Clones were sequenced by immunoSEQ multiplex PCR, and TCRdb holds only the in-frame ones, with some missing. That table furnishes V, J and clone size, whereas the DNA furnished D and trimming. Among fewer than 250,000 clones listed, roughly four fifths were seen once. With 6 bases clipped from V and 6 bases from J, the junction kept 6 bases outside the gene matches. Germline loops: CDR1 SQVTM, CDR2 ANQGSEA. CDR3 length: 12 amino acids. This sequence originates from a woman of 80 years or more with acute or convalescent COVID-19. This rearrangement joins TRBV29-1 to TRBJ2-7; 9 bases line up with TRBD2. The sequencing input was peripheral blood. CDR3 coding DNA: TGCAGCGTCCGGACTAGCGTCCTCGAGCAGTACTTC. Translating gives CSVRTSVLEQYF.